This T cell receptor beta chain was documented in a study of cytomegalovirus exposure and HLA in healthy donors. Findings of the study overall: An analysis was carried out later, and it reportedly showed fewer N-insertions in an Asian-associated ancestry cluster than the approximately 700-donor mean. It was likely that a cluster of highly shared sequence variants was a sequencing artifact. Follow-up analysis later connected one missense variant in DCLRE1C with trimming of TCR beta V- and J-genes.

The CDR3 totals 14 residues. V lost 6 bases, J lost 5 bases, and 4 bases stayed unmatched. Germline V gives CDR1 SNHLY, CDR2 FYNNEI. Of note for this clone: As yet, its antigen is unknown.

PCR involved 60 Vbeta and 13 Jbeta primers. Sequenced by immunoSEQ multiplex PCR; TCRdb stores in-frame clones only, minus some. This table holds 130,000 or so clones, about two thirds found once. The V gene is TRBV2, the J gene TRBJ1-6; 7 bases line up with TRBD1. Sequences were obtained from PBMCs. The clonotype comes from a man over 45 in good health and CMV-seropositive. The CDR3 region is CASRTGTDNSPLHF. As DNA, the CDR3 is TGTGCCAGCAGGACCGGGACAGATAATTCACCCCTCCACTTT.